These 19 T cell receptor beta chains share one sample of origin, sequenced in a study of identical twins. TCRdb redid the calling of the 5' RACE reads with MiXCR, one entry per CDR3 protein. The data show approximately 670,000 distinct CDR3 sequences, around 6% seen once. The sample consisted of naive T cells sorted from blood. Source of these receptors: a man aged 18 to 30 in good health.

The rearrangement joins TRBV15 to TRBJ2-5, with 7 positions matching TRBD2. Unmatched junction bases numbered 9, after V lost 3 bases and J lost 2 bases. Per germline, CDR1 LNHNV and CDR2 YYDKDF (reference sequence). This CDR3 contains 16 residues. This CDR3 reads CATSRGSSSGQETQYF. CDR3 bases: TGTGCCACCAGCAGGGGATCTTCTAGCGGACAAGAGACCCAGTACTTC.

This clonotype was seen only a few times. The rearrangement uses TRBV19 and TRBJ1-2, with D possibly TRBD1 on 5 matching bases. The CDR3 is 13 amino acids. Looked up from germline, CDR1 is LNHDA and CDR2 is SQIVND (reference sequence). V lost 6 bases to trimming and J lost 4 bases, with 12 bases between them. The CDR3 sequence: CASRNRFLYGYTF. The CDR3 DNA reads as TGTGCCAGTAGGAACAGGTTCCTCTATGGCTACACCTTC.

This clonotype occurred many times. The chain recombines TRBV9 with TRBJ2-1, with D perhaps TRBD2 (6 bases). The CDR3 totals 16 residues. CDR1 and CDR2 (germline): SGDLS, YYNGEE. The germline V and J ends were trimmed by 4 bases and 9 bases, with 23 bases remaining between them. The CDR3 nucleotides read TGTGCCAGCAGCCCGCTACTAGCCGCGGATTCGAGTGAGCAGTTCTTC. Translation gives CASSPLLAADSSEQFF.

At least ten counts were recorded for this clonotype. The chain combines TRBV7-9 with TRBJ2-7, with D possibly TRBD2 on 5 matching bases. From germline, CDR1 is SEHNR and CDR2 FQNEAQ (reference sequence). The CDR3 runs to 14 residues. V was shortened by 4 bases and J by 0 bases, with 10 bases between the two germline ends. In DNA form, the CDR3 reads TGTGCCAGCAGCTCACGGGGAAGCTCCTACGAGCAGTACTTC. Amino acids: CASSSRGSSYEQYF.

At least ten counts were recorded for this clonotype. The chain is built from TRBV7-2 and TRBJ2-1; TRBD2 aligns across 10 bases. This CDR3 is 15 amino acids long. V lost 3 bases and J lost 5; bases outside the gene matches: 4. CDR1 is SGHTA, CDR2 FQGNSA, per germline. This CDR3 reads CASSFSGRPNNEQFF. The CDR3 nucleotides read TGTGCCAGCAGCTTTAGCGGGAGGCCTAACAATGAGCAGTTCTTC.

This chain joins TRBV28 and TRBJ2-7; 7 bases are a match to TRBD2. The CDR3 is 15 amino acids. J lost 1 base, V lost 6 bases, and 9 bases had no gene match. CDR1 is MDHEN, CDR2 SYDVKM, per germline. CDR3 coding DNA: TGTGCCAGCAGCGACCGGGACTACCCTTCCTACGAGCAGTACTTC. This gives the protein CASSDRDYPSYEQYF. The full variable domain, completed using reference TRBV28 and TRBJ2-7, is DVKVTQSSRYLVKRTGEKVFLECVQDMDHENMFWYRQDPGLGLRLIYFSYDVKMKEKGDIPEGYSVSREKKERFSLILESASTNQTSMYLCASSDRDYPSYEQYFGPGTRLTVT.

This clonotype was detected ten times or more. The CDR3 sequence is CASSYSTGLASHNEQFF. DNA for the CDR3: TGTGCCAGCAGTTACTCGACAGGACTAGCGTCCCACAATGAGCAGTTCTTC. The rearrangement joins TRBV6-5 to TRBJ2-1; 9 bases line up with TRBD2. The V and J ends lost 0 bases and 5 bases, in that order; junction bases with no gene match: 8. The germline V gene encodes CDR1 MNHEY and CDR2 SVGAGI. This CDR3 contains 17 residues.

The chain couples TRBV6-1 to TRBJ1-4; no clear D. The V gene lost 0 bases and the J gene lost 3 bases, with 11 bases spanning the gap. The CDR3 spans 16 residues. Looked up from germline, CDR1 is MNHNS and CDR2 is SASEGT. The CDR3 DNA reads TGTGCCAGCAGTGAAGCGCTTCCGGGGTCTAATGAAAAACTGTTTTTT. Amino acid sequence: CASSEALPGSNEKLFF.

This chain links TRBV15 with TRBJ1-2; a possible D gene is TRBD1 (5 bases). CDR3 size: 18 residues. Trimming shortened V by 6 bases and J by 3 bases, and 26 bases separated the two germline ends. From germline, CDR1 is LNHNV and CDR2 YYDKDF (reference sequence). The CDR3 DNA sequence: TGTGCCACCAGGAATATCGGGCGTCTAACCGGGACGGACTATGGCTACACCTTC. This encodes CATRNIGRLTGTDYGYTF.

The sample holds a few counts of this clonotype. The chain recombines TRBV11-2 with TRBJ2-2, with 7 positions matching TRBD2. This CDR3 comprises 16 residues. Germline assignment: CDR1 SGHAT and CDR2 FQNNGV. The junction had 13 bases not matched to a gene; V was cut back by 5 bases and J by 7 bases. The CDR3: CASSPSWRELSGELFF. CDR3 nucleotide sequence: TGTGCCAGCAGCCCCTCTTGGCGGGAGTTGAGCGGGGAGCTGTTTTTT. Variable domain in full (rest from reference TRBV11-2 and TRBJ2-2): EAGVAQSPRYKIIEKRQSVAFWCNPISGHATLYWYQQILGQGPKLLIQFQNNGVVDDSQLPKDRFSAERLKGVDSTLKIQPAKLEDSAVYLCASSPSWRELSGELFFGEGSRLTVL.

This clonotype was observed at least ten times. The chain is built from TRBV20-1 and TRBJ2-1; D is unclear. This CDR3 contains 10 residues. From germline, CDR1 is DFQATT and CDR2 SNEGSKA (reference sequence). Trimming removed 5 bases at V and 3 bases at J, with 2 bases between. This CDR3 is CSAHYNEQFF. The CDR3 nucleotides read TGCAGTGCTCACTACAATGAGCAGTTCTTC.

This clonotype was recorded a few times. This chain connects TRBV7-8 to TRBJ1-5; D might be TRBD1 (5 bases). The CDR3 is 17 amino acids. The germline V gene encodes CDR1 SGHVS and CDR2 FQNEAQ. The V end was cut by 1 base, the J end by 5 bases, with 18 bases between. The CDR3 DNA reads as TGTGCCAGCAGCTTAGAGGTCGGCAGGGTCGATCATCAGCCCCAGCATTTT. Translating gives CASSLEVGRVDHQPQHF.

The CDR3 protein is CASSTKDRADQPQHF. In nucleotides, the CDR3 is TGTGCCAGCAGTACCAAGGACAGGGCGGATCAGCCCCAGCATTTT. J is TRBJ1-5 and V is TRBV27, with 8 bases fitting TRBD1. The CDR3 runs 15 residues. V gave up 5 bases and J gave up 5 bases; unmatched junction bases: 8. The germline V gene has CDR1 MNHEY and CDR2 SMNVEV (reference sequence).

This clonotype was seen repeatedly, ten times or more. The V gene is TRBV6-1, the J gene TRBJ1-2; D is ambiguous. Trimming took 3 bases from V and 5 from J, leaving 7 bases between them. This CDR3 is 12 amino acids long. From germline, CDR1 is MNHNS and CDR2 SASEGT. CDR3 nucleotide sequence: TGTGCCAGCAGTGACGGGATTTATGGCTACACCTTC. As protein: CASSDGIYGYTF.

This clonotype has only a few counts. The chain joins TRBV27 to TRBJ2-2; D gene ambiguous. Trimming took off 3 bases at V and 4 bases at J, with 9 bases between the two ends. The CDR3 totals 14 residues. From germline, CDR1 is MNHEY and CDR2 SMNVEV (reference sequence). Here the CDR3 reads CASSFHSVTGELFF. In DNA, the CDR3 is TGTGCCAGCAGTTTCCACTCGGTCACCGGGGAGCTGTTTTTT.

The chain joins TRBV11-2 to TRBJ2-5; 12 bases map to TRBD2. The germline CDR1 and CDR2 sequences are SGHAT and FQNNGV. Trimming took 4 bases from V and 3 from J; bases not matched to a gene: 6. This CDR3 has 16 residues. The CDR3: CASSSRLAGEKETQYF. The CDR3 DNA is TGTGCCAGCAGCTCGCGACTAGCGGGGGAAAAAGAGACCCAGTACTTC.

This clonotype was counted many times. CDR3 nucleotide sequence: TGTGCCAGCAGCCCCCCCCAATCCCAAGAGACCCAGTACTTC. This sequence encodes CASSPPQSQETQYF. This rearrangement joins TRBV7-8 to TRBJ2-5; no reliable D call. The CDR3 loop spans 14 amino acids. Trimming left V 5 bases short and J 1 base short, with 11 bases between. The germline V gene has CDR1 SGHVS and CDR2 FQNEAQ. The variable domain in full, with the rest retrieved from reference TRBV7-8 and TRBJ2-5, is GAGVSQSPRYKVAKRGQDVALRCDPISGHVSLFWYQQALGQGPEFLTYFQNEAQLDKSGLPSDRFFAERPEGSVSTLKIQRTQQEDSAVYLCASSPPQSQETQYFGPGTRLLVL.

The chain is built from TRBV20-1 and TRBJ1-2; 9 bases fit TRBD1. In germline, CDR1 is DFQATT, CDR2 SNEGSKA (reference sequence). The CDR3 is 15 residues long. V trimming: 6 bases; J trimming: 2 bases; junction bases outside the gene matches: 10. CDR3 bases: TGCAGTGCCATATCCCGTGACAGGGGGAACTATGGCTACACCTTC. Its translation: CSAISRDRGNYGYTF.

This clonotype was observed many times. The chain has TRBV7-8 and TRBJ1-1; 7 bases fit TRBD1. J was trimmed by 4 bases and V by 5 bases; bases with no gene match: 10. This CDR3 is 15 amino acids long. Germline V CDR1 and CDR2: SGHVS, FQNEAQ. The CDR3 DNA is TGTGCCAGCAGCCCTTCGGAGGGGGCGGTCACTGAAGCTTTCTTT. This sequence encodes CASSPSEGAVTEAFF.